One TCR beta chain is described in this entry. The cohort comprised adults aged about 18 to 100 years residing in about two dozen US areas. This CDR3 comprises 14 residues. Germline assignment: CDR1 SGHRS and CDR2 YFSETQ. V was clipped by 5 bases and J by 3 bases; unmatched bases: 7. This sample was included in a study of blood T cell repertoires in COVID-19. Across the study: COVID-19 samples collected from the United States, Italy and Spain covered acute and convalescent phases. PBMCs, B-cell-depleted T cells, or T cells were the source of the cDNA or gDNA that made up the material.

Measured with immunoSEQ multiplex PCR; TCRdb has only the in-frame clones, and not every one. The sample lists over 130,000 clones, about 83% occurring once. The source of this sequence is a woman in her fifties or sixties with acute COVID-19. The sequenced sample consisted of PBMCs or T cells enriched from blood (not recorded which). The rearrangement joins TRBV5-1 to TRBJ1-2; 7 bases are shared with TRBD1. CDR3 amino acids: CASRPGQDDYGYTF. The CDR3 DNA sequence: TGCGCCAGCAGGCCTGGACAGGATGACTATGGCTACACCTTC. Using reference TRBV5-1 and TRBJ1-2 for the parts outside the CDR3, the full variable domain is KAGVTQTPRYLIKTRGQQVTLSCSPISGHRSVSWYQQTPGQGLQFLFEYFSETQRNKGNFPGRFSGRQFSNSRSEMNVSTLELGDSALYLCASRPGQDDYGYTFGSGTRLTVV.